This is a list of T cell receptor beta chains from one sample in a study of blood T cell repertoires in COVID-19. Clones were sequenced by immunoSEQ multiplex PCR, and TCRdb holds only the in-frame ones, with some missing. Here the sample spans 180,000 or so clones, 87% being singletons. Sequenced: peripheral blood. These receptor sequences come from a man aged 18 to 29 with active or convalescent COVID-19. Each CDR3 is given with its conserved first and last residue. D genes are given only for firm matches. Expanded clones are given a class, and other clones once, few, many or no size at all.

abundance | j_gene | v_gene | d_gene | CDR3nt | CDR3aa
. | TRBJ2-3 | TRBV11-3 | . | TGTGCCAGCAGCTCGGGGGTAGGAACAGATACGCAGTATTTT | CASSSGVGTDTQYF
. | TRBJ1-1 | TRBV7-8 | . | TGTGCCAGCAGCTCCCCGGACAGGAACACTGAAGCTTTCTTT | CASSSPDRNTEAFF
once | TRBJ1-1 | TRBV24-1 | TRBD1 | TGTGCCACCAGAGACAGGGGGCCCACTGAAGCTTTCTTT | CATRDRGPTEAFF
. | TRBJ1-2 | TRBV21-1 | . | TGTGCCAGCAGCTATACAGGGGGCTATGGCTACACCTTC | CASSYTGGYGYTF
. | TRBJ2-2 | TRBV10-2 | TRBD1 | TGCGCCAGCTCGGACAGGGCTAGCTTCAACACCGGGGAGCTGTTTTTT | CASSDRASFNTGELFF
few | TRBJ1-2 | TRBV25-1 | TRBD1 | TGTGCCAGCAGCGTAGGGACAGTTGATGGCTACACCTTC | CASSVGTVDGYTF
. | TRBJ1-2 | TRBV9 | TRBD1 | TGTGCCAGCAGCGTAGGGGGACAGGGGGCTTATGGCTACACCTTC | CASSVGGQGAYGYTF
. | TRBJ2-3 | TRBV19 | TRBD1 | TGTGCCAGTAGCCTGACAGGGTTTCAATCGGATACGCAGTATTTT | CASSLTGFQSDTQYF
. | TRBJ1-4 | TRBV4-1 | TRBD1 | TGCGCCAGCAGCGAGACAGGGGTCACAACTAATGAAAAACTGTTTTTT | CASSETGVTTNEKLFF
. | TRBJ1-1 | TRBV6-5 | TRBD1 | TGTGCCAGCAGTTACTGGGGACAGGGGAACACTGAAGCTTTCTTT | CASSYWGQGNTEAFF
. | TRBJ2-3 | TRBV4-1 | . | TGCGCCAGCAGCCAAGGGGCTAGCTATGGGGATACGCAGTATTTT | CASSQGASYGDTQYF
. | TRBJ1-2 | TRBV29-1 | . | TGCAGCGTTGTAGGAAGCGCCGTGAGGGGCTACACCTTC | CSVVGSAVRGYTF
. | TRBJ1-5 | TRBV30 | TRBD1 | TGTGCCTGGAACCCGACAGGGGGCAATCAGCCCCAGCATTTT | CAWNPTGGNQPQHF
. | TRBJ2-2 | TRBV10-3 | . | TGTGCCACCGGGGTTGGGTCCGGGGAGCTGTTTTTT | CATGVGSGELFF
. | TRBJ1-1 | TRBV21-1 | . | TGTGCCAGCGGGGGAGGGAAAGCTGAAGCTTTCTTT | CASGGGKAEAFF